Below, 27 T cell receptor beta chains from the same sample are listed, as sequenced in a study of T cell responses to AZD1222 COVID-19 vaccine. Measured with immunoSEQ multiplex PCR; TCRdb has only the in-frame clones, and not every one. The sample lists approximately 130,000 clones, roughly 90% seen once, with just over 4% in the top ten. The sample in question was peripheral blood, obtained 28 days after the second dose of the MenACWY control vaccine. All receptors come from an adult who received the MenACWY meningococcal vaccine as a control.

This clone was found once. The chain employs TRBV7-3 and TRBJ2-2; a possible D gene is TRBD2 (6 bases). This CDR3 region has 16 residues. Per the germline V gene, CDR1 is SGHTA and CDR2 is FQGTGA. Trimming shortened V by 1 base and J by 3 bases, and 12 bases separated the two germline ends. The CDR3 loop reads CASSLIAGGHTGELFF. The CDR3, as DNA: TGTGCCAGCAGCTTAATTGCCGGGGGACACACCGGGGAGCTGTTTTTT. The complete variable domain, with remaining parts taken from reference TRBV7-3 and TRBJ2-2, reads GAGVSQTPSNKVTEKGKYVELRCDPISGHTALYWYRQSLGQGPEFLIYFQGTGAADDSGLPNDRFFAVRPEGSVSTLKIQRTERGDSAVYLCASSLIAGGHTGELFFGEGSRLTVL.

In nucleotides, the CDR3 is TGTGCCAGCTCACCCCCCGGTAACTCAGGAGAAAAACTGTTTTTT. This gives the protein CASSPPGNSGEKLFF. The rearrangement links TRBV18 to TRBJ1-4; D unresolved. V was cut by 3 bases and J by 8 bases, with 16 bases left in between. The CDR3 consists of 15 residues. Per germline, CDR1 KGHSH and CDR2 LQKENI.

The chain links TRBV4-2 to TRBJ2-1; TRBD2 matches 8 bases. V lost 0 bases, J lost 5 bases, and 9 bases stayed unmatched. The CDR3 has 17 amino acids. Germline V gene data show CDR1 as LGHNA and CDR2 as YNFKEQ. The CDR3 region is CASSQERIGRGDNEQFF. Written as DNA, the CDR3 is TGTGCCAGCAGCCAAGAAAGGATTGGGCGGGGGGACAATGAGCAGTTCTTC.

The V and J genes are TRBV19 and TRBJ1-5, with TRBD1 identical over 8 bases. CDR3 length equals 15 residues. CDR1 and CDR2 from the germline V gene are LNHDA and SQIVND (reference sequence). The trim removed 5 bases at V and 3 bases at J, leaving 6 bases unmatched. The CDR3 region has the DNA TGTGCCAGTAGTCCACAGGGGGGTCACAATCAGCCCCAGCATTTT. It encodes CASSPQGGHNQPQHF.

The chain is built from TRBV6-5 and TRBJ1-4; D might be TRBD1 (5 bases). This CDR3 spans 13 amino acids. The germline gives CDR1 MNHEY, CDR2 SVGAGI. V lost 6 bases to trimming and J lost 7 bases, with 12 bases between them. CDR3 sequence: CASSKLGGEKLFF. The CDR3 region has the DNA TGTGCCAGCAGCAAGTTGGGGGGTGAAAAACTGTTTTTT.

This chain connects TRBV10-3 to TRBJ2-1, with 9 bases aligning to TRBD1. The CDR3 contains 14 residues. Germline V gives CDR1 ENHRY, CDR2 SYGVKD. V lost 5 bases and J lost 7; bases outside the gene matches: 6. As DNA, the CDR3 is TGTGCCATCAGTAGGGACAGGGAAGGGAATGAGCAGTTCTTC. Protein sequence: CAISRDREGNEQFF.

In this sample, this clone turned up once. As DNA, the CDR3 is TGTGCCAGCAGCTGGGGGCAAGAGACCCAGTACTTC. Translation: CASSWGQETQYF. This chain connects TRBV7-2 to TRBJ2-5; D possibly matches TRBD1 or TRBD2 (5 bases each). Germline assignment: CDR1 SGHTA and CDR2 FQGNSA. V was trimmed by 4 bases and J by 2 bases, leaving 5 bases between them. CDR3 length: 12 residues.

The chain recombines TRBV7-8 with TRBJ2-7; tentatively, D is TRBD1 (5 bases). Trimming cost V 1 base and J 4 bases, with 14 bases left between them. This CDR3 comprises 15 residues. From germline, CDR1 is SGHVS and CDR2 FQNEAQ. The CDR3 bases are TGTGCCAGCAGCTTAGGAGCGACAGAGTTATACGAGCAGTACGTC. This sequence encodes CASSLGATELYEQYV.

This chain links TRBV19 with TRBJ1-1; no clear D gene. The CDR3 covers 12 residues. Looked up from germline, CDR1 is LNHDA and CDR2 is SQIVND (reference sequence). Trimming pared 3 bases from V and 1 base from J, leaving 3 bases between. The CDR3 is CASSMGNTEAFF. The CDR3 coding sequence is TGTGCCAGTAGTATGGGGAACACTGAAGCTTTCTTT. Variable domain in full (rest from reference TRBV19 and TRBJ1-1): DGGITQSPKYLFRKEGQNVTLSCEQNLNHDAMYWYRQDPGQGLRLIYYSQIVNDFQKGDIAEGYSVSREKKESFPLTVTSAQKNPTAFYLCASSMGNTEAFFGQGTRLTVV.

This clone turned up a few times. The CDR3 loop is CASSQEGQGYGYTF. Here the CDR3 DNA reads TGTGCCAGCAGCCAAGAGGGTCAGGGGTATGGCTACACCTTC. The rearrangement joins TRBV2 to TRBJ1-2; the D gene is possibly TRBD1 (6 bases). Per the germline V gene, CDR1 is SNHLY and CDR2 is FYNNEI. V lost 6 bases to trimming and J lost 5 bases, with 16 bases between them. This CDR3 has 14 residues.

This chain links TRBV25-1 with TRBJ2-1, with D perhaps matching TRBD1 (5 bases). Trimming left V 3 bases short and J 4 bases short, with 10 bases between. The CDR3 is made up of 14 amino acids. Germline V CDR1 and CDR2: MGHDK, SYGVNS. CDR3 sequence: CASSEWTPYNEQFF. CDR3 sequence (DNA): TGTGCCAGCAGTGAGTGGACACCATACAATGAGCAGTTCTTC.

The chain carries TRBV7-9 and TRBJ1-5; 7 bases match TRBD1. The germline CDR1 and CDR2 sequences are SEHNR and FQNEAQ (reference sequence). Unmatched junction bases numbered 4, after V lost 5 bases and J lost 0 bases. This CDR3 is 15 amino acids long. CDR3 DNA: TGTGCCAGCAGCCGGACAGGATATAGCAATCAGCCCCAGCATTTT. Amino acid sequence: CASSRTGYSNQPQHF.

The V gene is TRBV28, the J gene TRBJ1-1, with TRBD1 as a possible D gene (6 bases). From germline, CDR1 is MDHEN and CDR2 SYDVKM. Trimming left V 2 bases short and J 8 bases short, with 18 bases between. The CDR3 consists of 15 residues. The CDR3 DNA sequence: TGTGCCAGCAGTTTACTAACGGGGGCTCGGAGGGAAGCTTTCTTT. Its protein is CASSLLTGARREAFF.

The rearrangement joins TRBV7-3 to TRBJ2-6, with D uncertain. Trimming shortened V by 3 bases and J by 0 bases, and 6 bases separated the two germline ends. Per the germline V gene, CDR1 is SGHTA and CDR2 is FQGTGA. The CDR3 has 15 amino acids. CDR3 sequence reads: CASSFKGSGANVLTF. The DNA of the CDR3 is TGTGCCAGCAGCTTTAAGGGCTCTGGGGCCAACGTCCTGACTTTC.

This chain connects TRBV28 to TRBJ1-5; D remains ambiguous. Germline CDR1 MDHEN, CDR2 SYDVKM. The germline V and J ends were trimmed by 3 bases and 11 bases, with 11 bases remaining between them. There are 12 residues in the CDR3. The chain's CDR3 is CASSLLKRSQHF. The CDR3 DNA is TGTGCCAGCAGTTTGCTTAAGAGGTCCCAGCATTTT. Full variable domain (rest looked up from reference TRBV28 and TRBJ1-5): DVKVTQSSRYLVKRTGEKVFLECVQDMDHENMFWYRQDPGLGLRLIYFSYDVKMKEKGDIPEGYSVSREKKERFSLILESASTNQTSMYLCASSLLKRSQHFGDGTRLSIL.

CDR3 bases: TGTGCCAGCAGCCAAGACTCCGGACAGGGTGGCCAAGAGACCCAGTACTTC. It translates to CASSQDSGQGGQETQYF. The rearrangement joins TRBV4-2 to TRBJ2-5; 8 nucleotides agree with TRBD1. The CDR3 runs to 17 residues. The germline V gene has CDR1 LGHNA and CDR2 YNFKEQ. V shed 0 bases, J shed 1 base, and the junction held 7 bases outside the gene matches.

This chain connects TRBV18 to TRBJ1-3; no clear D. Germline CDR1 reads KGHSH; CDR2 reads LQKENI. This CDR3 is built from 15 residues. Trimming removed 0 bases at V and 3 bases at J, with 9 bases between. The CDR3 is CASSPPSGIGNTIYF. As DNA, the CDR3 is TGTGCCAGCTCACCACCCTCCGGAATTGGAAACACCATATATTTT.

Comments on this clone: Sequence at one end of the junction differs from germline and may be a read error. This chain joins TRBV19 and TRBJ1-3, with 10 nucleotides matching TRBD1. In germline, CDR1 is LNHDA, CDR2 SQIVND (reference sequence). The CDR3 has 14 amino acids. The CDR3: CASSTGQGIGTIYF. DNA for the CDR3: TGTGCCAGCAGTACGGGACAGGGGATTGGCACCATATATTTT.

CDR3 DNA sequence: TGCGCCAGCAGCTTGTTGGACAGGGAAGAGACCCAGTACTTC. Amino acid sequence: CASSLLDREETQYF. The gene calls are TRBV5-1 and TRBJ2-5; TRBD1 matches 8 bases. V dropped 1 base and J dropped 3; count of bases not matched to a gene: 2. CDR1 and CDR2 (germline): SGHRS, YFSETQ. The CDR3 is 14 amino acids.

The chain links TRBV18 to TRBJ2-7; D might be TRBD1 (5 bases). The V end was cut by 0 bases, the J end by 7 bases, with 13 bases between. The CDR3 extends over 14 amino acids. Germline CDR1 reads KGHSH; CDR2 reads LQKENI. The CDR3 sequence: CASSPPVGAEEQYF. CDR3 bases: TGTGCCAGCTCACCACCGGTAGGGGCGGAGGAGCAGTACTTC. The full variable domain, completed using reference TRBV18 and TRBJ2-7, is NAGVMQNPRHLVRRRGQEARLRCSPMKGHSHVYWYRQLPEEGLKFMVYLQKENIIDESGMPKERFSAEFPKEGPSILRIQQVVRGDSAAYFCASSPPVGAEEQYFGPGTRLTVT.

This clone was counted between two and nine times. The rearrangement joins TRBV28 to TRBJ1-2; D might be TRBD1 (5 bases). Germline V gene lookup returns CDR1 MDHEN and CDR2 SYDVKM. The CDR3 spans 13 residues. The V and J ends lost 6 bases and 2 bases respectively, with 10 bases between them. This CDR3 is CASSLTGNYGYTF. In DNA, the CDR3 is TGTGCCAGCAGCCTTACAGGAAACTATGGCTACACCTTC.

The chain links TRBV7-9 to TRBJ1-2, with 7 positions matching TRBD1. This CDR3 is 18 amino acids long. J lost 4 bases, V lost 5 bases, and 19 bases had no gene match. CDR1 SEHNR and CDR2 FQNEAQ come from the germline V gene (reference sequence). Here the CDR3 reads CASSLPRTPTTGRYGYTF. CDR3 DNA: TGTGCCAGCAGCCTCCCTAGAACCCCGACGACAGGGCGCTATGGCTACACCTTC.

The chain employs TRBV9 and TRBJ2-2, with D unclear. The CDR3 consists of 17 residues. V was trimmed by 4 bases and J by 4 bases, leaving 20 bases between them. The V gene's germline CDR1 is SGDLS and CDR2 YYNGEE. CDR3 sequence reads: CASSPRLSAKTTGELFF. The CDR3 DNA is TGTGCCAGCAGCCCCCGTTTGAGCGCCAAAACCACCGGGGAGCTGTTTTTT.

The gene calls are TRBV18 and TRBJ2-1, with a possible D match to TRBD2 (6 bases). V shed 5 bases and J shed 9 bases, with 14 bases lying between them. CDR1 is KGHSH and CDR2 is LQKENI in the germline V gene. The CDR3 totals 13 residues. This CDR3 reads CASSEGGVAEQFF. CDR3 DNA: TGTGCCAGCTCAGAGGGAGGCGTGGCTGAGCAGTTCTTC. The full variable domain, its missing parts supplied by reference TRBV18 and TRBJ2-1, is NAGVMQNPRHLVRRRGQEARLRCSPMKGHSHVYWYRQLPEEGLKFMVYLQKENIIDESGMPKERFSAEFPKEGPSILRIQQVVRGDSAAYFCASSEGGVAEQFFGPGTRLTVL.

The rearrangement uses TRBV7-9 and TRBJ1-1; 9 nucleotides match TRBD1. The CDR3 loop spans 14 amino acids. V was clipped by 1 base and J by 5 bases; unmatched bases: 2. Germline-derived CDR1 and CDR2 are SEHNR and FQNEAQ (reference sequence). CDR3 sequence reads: CASSLETGGTEAFF. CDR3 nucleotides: TGTGCCAGCAGCTTAGAGACAGGGGGGACTGAAGCTTTCTTT.

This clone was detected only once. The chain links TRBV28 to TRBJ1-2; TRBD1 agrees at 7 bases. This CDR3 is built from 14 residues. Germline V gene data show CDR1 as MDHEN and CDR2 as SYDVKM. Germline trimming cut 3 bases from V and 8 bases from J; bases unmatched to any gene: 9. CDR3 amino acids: CASSLPGGSKGYTF. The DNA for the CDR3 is TGTGCCAGCAGTTTGCCAGGGGGATCTAAGGGCTACACCTTC.

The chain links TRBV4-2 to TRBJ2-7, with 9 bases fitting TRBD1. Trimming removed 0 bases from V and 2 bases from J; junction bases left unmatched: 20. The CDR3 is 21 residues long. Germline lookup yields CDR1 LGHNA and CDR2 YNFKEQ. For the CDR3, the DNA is TGTGCCAGCAGCCAAGAAGTTCGGTGGGTTTATGAGGACAGGGGAGCCTACGAGCAGTACTTC. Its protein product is CASSQEVRWVYEDRGAYEQYF.